These T cell receptor beta chains were read from a single sample in a study of blood T cell repertoires in COVID-19. Only in-frame clones appear in the TCRdb table, and some are missing; sequencing was by immunoSEQ multiplex PCR. Found here are 150,000 to 200,000 clones, 86% of them singletons; the top ten hold nearly 8.5%. The sample was peripheral blood. These receptors all come from a man in his 60s with acute or convalescent COVID-19. Both conserved end residues are part of each CDR3. Each record gives: J gene, D gene, clone size, V gene, CDR3 DNA, CDR3 protein. D genes are given only for firm matches. For some rows the clone size is stated as once, few or many, or as a class when expanded; others skip it.

j_call: TRBJ1-5
d_call: .
clone_size: .
v_call: TRBV30
cdr3_nt: TGTGCCTGGAGTGAAACAGGGTCCGGTCAGCCCCAGCATTTT
cdr3_aa: CAWSETGSGQPQHF

j_call: TRBJ2-7
d_call: .
clone_size: once
v_call: TRBV18
cdr3_nt: TGTGCCAGCTCACCACGTGGCAGGGACTACGAGCAGTACTTC
cdr3_aa: CASSPRGRDYEQYF

j_call: TRBJ1-3
d_call: .
clone_size: few
v_call: TRBV5-4
cdr3_nt: TGTGCCAGCAGCTTGGGCCGGGAATCTGGAAACACCATATATTTT
cdr3_aa: CASSLGRESGNTIYF

j_call: TRBJ1-6
d_call: .
clone_size: .
v_call: TRBV4-1
cdr3_nt: TGCGCCAGCAGCCAAGCGTTCGTGAGGGGGTCCTATAATTCACCCCTCCACTTT
cdr3_aa: CASSQAFVRGSYNSPLHF

j_call: TRBJ2-1
d_call: TRBD2
clone_size: .
v_call: TRBV5-1
cdr3_nt: TGCGCCAGCAGCAAACGCCCGGGACTAGCGGCCAATGAGCAGTTCTTC
cdr3_aa: CASSKRPGLAANEQFF

j_call: TRBJ2-5
d_call: .
clone_size: once
v_call: TRBV21-1
cdr3_nt: TGTGCCAGCAGCAAAGAGGGGGGACCAGGGGGCGGACAAGAGACCCAGTACTTC
cdr3_aa: CASSKEGGPGGGQETQYF

j_call: TRBJ1-1
d_call: .
clone_size: once
v_call: TRBV6-5
cdr3_nt: TGTGCCAGCAGACGACAGGTCGGGGAGGCTTTCTTT
cdr3_aa: CASRRQVGEAFF

j_call: TRBJ1-1
d_call: .
clone_size: .
v_call: TRBV5-6
cdr3_nt: TGTGCCAGCAGCTTGGGCAGGGGTTATATTATGAACACTGAAGCTTTCTTT
cdr3_aa: CASSLGRGYIMNTEAFF

j_call: TRBJ2-1
d_call: .
clone_size: once
v_call: TRBV7-3
cdr3_nt: TGTGCCAGCAGCGGCGCCGACAGGGAGGTGTTCTTC
cdr3_aa: CASSGADREVFF

j_call: TRBJ1-2
d_call: .
clone_size: .
v_call: TRBV28
cdr3_nt: TGTGCCAGCAGTCGTGAACGTTTTAAGAGGTATGGCTACACCTTC
cdr3_aa: CASSRERFKRYGYTF

j_call: TRBJ2-1
d_call: .
clone_size: .
v_call: TRBV29-1
cdr3_nt: TGCAGCGTTCAGGAGGGGCTGATCAATGAGCAGTTCTTC
cdr3_aa: CSVQEGLINEQFF

j_call: TRBJ1-1
d_call: .
clone_size: .
v_call: TRBV30
cdr3_nt: TGTGCCTGGAGTCCTCCCGGAGTAAGGGGAACTGAAGCTTTCTTT
cdr3_aa: CAWSPPGVRGTEAFF

j_call: TRBJ1-2
d_call: TRBD1
clone_size: .
v_call: TRBV9
cdr3_nt: TGTGCCAGCAGCGACAGGGGAGATGGCTACACCTTC
cdr3_aa: CASSDRGDGYTF

j_call: TRBJ2-3
d_call: TRBD2
clone_size: .
v_call: TRBV5-4
cdr3_nt: TGTGCCAGCAGCTTTTCGGGGGGAGATACGCAGTATTTT
cdr3_aa: CASSFSGGDTQYF

j_call: TRBJ1-2
d_call: .
clone_size: .
v_call: TRBV5-4
cdr3_nt: TGTGCCAGCAGCTTGGCCCTGGGCGGGATCTACGGTGGCTACACCTTC
cdr3_aa: CASSLALGGIYGGYTF

j_call: TRBJ1-2
d_call: .
clone_size: .
v_call: TRBV10-3
cdr3_nt: TGTGCCATCGGCACAGGGTTTGGCTACACCTTC
cdr3_aa: CAIGTGFGYTF

j_call: TRBJ1-1
d_call: .
clone_size: .
v_call: TRBV7-9
cdr3_nt: TGTGCCAGCAGCCCCCGACAGGCAGGGAACACTGAAGCTTTCTTT
cdr3_aa: CASSPRQAGNTEAFF